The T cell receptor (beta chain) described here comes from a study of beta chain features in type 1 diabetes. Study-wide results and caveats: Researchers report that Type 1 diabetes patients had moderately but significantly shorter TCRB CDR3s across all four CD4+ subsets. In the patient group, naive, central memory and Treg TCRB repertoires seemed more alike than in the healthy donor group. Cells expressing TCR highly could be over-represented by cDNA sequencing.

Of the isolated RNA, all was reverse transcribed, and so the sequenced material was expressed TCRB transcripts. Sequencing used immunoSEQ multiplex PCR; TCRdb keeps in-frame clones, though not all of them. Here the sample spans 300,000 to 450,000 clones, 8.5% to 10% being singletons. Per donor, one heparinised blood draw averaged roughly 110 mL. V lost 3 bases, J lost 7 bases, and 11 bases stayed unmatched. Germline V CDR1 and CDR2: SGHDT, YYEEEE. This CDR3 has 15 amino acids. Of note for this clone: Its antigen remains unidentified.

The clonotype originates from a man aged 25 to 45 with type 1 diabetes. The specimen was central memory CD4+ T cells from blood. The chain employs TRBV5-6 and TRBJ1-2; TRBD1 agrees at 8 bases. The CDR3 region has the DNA TGTGCCAGCAGCTCCTTCTTCGGACAGGGAGGTGGCTACACCTTC. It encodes CASSSFFGQGGGYTF.